Detailed here is one T cell receptor beta chain. What it binds is unknown. This specimen belongs to a study of identifying expanded T cells in peripheral blood. Overall study results and limits: Across healthy donors, higher total template counts meant significantly greater approximately two-week count variance. Technical replicates showed about 1.1 changed clones; two weeks roughly 15; four weeks 19.

Method: immunoSEQ multiplex PCR; TCRdb's copy keeps in-frame clones and lacks some. The table shows more than 55,000 clones, with 80% to 90% occurring only once. Germline V gives CDR1 MNHNY, CDR2 SVGAGI (reference sequence). The CDR3 runs 15 residues. The V gene lost 6 bases and the J gene lost 0 bases, with 12 bases spanning the gap. During the collection period, no donor immune events like infections were recorded. The receptor was derived from a person aged 18-70 years in good health. V is TRBV6-6 and J is TRBJ1-3, with D perhaps TRBD1 (5 bases). The specimen sequenced was blood. The chain's CDR3 is CASRWDSSSGNTIYF. CDR3 nucleotides: TGTGCCAGCAGGTGGGACTCCTCCTCTGGAAACACCATATATTTT.